The text below deals with one T cell receptor beta chain. The data originate from a study of blood T cell repertoires in COVID-19. Per the authors' pipeline: Reference gene primer amplification gave nucleated cell count estimates. Assay used: immunoSEQ multiplex PCR; TCRdb lists only in-frame clones, some missing. That table is the source of V, J and clone size, and D and trimming were worked out from the DNA. The table records fewer than 350,000 clones, approximately 85% of them present only once. V lost 3 bases, J lost 4 bases, and 2 bases stayed unmatched. This CDR3 comprises 13 residues. The germline V gene encodes CDR1 SGHVS and CDR2 FQNEAQ.

This TCR derives from a human donor in a cohort sampled during active COVID-19. This rearrangement joins TRBV7-8 to TRBJ2-5, with 7 bases aligning to TRBD1. The sample comprised peripheral blood. In DNA, the CDR3 is TGTGCCAGCAGCTTTACAGGGGCAGAGACCCAGTACTTC. Protein sequence: CASSFTGAETQYF. Based on the CDR3 plus reference TRBV7-8 and TRBJ2-5, the full variable domain is GAGVSQSPRYKVAKRGQDVALRCDPISGHVSLFWYQQALGQGPEFLTYFQNEAQLDKSGLPSDRFFAERPEGSVSTLKIQRTQQEDSAVYLCASSFTGAETQYFGPGTRLLVL.